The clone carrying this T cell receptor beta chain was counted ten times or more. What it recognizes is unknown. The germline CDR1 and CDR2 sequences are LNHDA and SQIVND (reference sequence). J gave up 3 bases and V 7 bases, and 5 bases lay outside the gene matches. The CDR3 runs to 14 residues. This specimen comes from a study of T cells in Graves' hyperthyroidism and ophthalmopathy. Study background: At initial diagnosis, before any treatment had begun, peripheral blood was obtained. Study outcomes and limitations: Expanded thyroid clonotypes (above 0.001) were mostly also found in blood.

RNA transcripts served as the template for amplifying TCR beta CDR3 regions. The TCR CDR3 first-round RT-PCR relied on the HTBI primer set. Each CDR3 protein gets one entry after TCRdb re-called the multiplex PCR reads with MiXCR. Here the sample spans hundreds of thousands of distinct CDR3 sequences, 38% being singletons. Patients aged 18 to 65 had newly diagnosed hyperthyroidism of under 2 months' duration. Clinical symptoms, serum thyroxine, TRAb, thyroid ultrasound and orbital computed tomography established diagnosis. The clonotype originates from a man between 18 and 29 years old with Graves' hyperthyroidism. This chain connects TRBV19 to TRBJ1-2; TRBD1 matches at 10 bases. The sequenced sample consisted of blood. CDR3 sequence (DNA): TGTGCCAGTACCCCGACAGGGGGCGACTATGGCTACACCTTC. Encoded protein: CASTPTGGDYGYTF.